A single sample gave rise to the 8 T cell receptor beta chains below, sequenced in a study of vaccination and CD4 T cells after COVID-19 (dated by TCRdb to the early 2020s). These TCRs' antigens remain unknown. The library was produced with PCR. Sequencing instrument: Illumina iSeq 100. DNA from cultured CD4+ T cells underwent TCR sequencing with the Oncomine TCR Beta short-read assay at the Johns Hopkins FTIC core. TCRdb took the public reads, trimmed them with fastp at Q25, ran MiXCR for clone calling and kept in-frame beta chains. When rows share a CDR3 protein, they turn into one entry using the most common DNA and genes. This sample is represented by approximately 11,000 distinct CDR3 sequences; under 70% of them were singletons. 34% of the sample lies in the top ten. The label giving this sample's treatment or condition can be read as: approximately 9-day PBMC culture with coronavirus spike peptide pools or control peptides (ViraFEST assay).

The sequenced sample was CD4+ T cells from blood, cultured in vitro. The receptors here all came from a human donor who had recovered from COVID-19.

This clonotype came up a few times. The chain couples TRBV4-3 to TRBJ1-6, with D perhaps matching TRBD1 (5 bases). The CDR3 loop spans 15 amino acids. Trimming shortened V by 0 bases and J by 10 bases, and 13 bases separated the two germline ends. Germline V gives CDR1 LGHNA, CDR2 YSLEER. CDR3 in amino acids: CASSQDDRKGSPLHF. Written as DNA, the CDR3 is TGCGCCAGCAGCCAAGATGACAGAAAGGGGTCACCCCTCCACTTT.

This sequence joins TRBV7-9 and TRBJ1-1; D remains unclear. This CDR3 region has 14 residues. Between the trimmed V and J ends, which lost 5 bases and 4 bases, there was a span of 14 bases. Germline-derived CDR1 and CDR2 are SEHNR and FQNEAQ (reference sequence). In nucleotides, the CDR3 is TGTGCCAGCAGCCCCTTTTTGGGAGGCACTGAAGCTTTCTTT. It encodes CASSPFLGGTEAFF.

A single count supports this clonotype. The chain couples TRBV20-1 to TRBJ2-1; 9 bases are shared with TRBD2. The germline CDR1 and CDR2 sequences are DFQATT and SNEGSKA (reference sequence). Germline trimming cut 3 bases from V and 2 bases from J; bases unmatched to any gene: 8. The CDR3 runs 16 residues. CDR3 in amino acids: CSARSGGGAAYNEQFF. Here the CDR3 DNA reads TGCAGTGCTAGGTCAGGCGGGGGGGCGGCCTACAATGAGCAGTTCTTC.

The chain joins TRBV20-1 to TRBJ1-1; D is unclear. Germline V gene sequence: CDR1 DFQATT, CDR2 SNEGSKA (reference sequence). Trimming took 2 bases from V and 0 from J, leaving 10 bases between them. This CDR3 contains 14 residues. The CDR3 sequence is CSARREGMNTEAFF. In DNA form, the CDR3 reads TGCAGTGCTAGAAGGGAGGGTATGAACACTGAAGCTTTCTTT.

This chain connects TRBV6-2 or TRBV6-3 to TRBJ1-5; 7 nucleotides align to TRBD1. The CDR3 is made up of 15 amino acids. The germline V gene encodes CDR1 MNHEY and CDR2 SVGEGT. Unmatched junction bases numbered 6, after V lost 4 bases and J lost 3 bases. The CDR3 sequence is CASSSTGQDNQPQHF. The CDR3 coding sequence is TGTGCCAGCAGTTCTACTGGACAGGACAATCAGCCCCAGCATTTT.

The CDR3: CASSRGEVGSIEQYF. The CDR3 coding sequence is TGTGCCAGCAGCCGGGGGGAAGTAGGGAGTATCGAGCAGTACTTC. The V gene is TRBV5-4, the J gene TRBJ2-7, with 7 bases aligning to TRBD2. CDR3 size: 15 residues. The junction had 13 bases not matched to a gene; V was cut back by 4 bases and J by 6 bases. Per the germline V gene, CDR1 is SGHNT and CDR2 is YYREEE (reference sequence).

The V and J genes are TRBV6-1 and TRBJ1-2; D might be TRBD1 (5 bases). Trimming pared 5 bases from V and 4 bases from J, leaving 11 bases between. The CDR3 sequence is 13 residues long. Germline loops: CDR1 MNHNS, CDR2 SASEGT. This CDR3 is CASSIGRVYGYTF. CDR3 sequence (DNA): TGTGCCAGCAGTATCGGCAGGGTCTATGGCTACACCTTC.

This clonotype was counted a few times. The chain combines TRBV20-1 with TRBJ1-2; D is possibly TRBD1 (5 bases). This CDR3 is built from 14 residues. Trimming shortened V by 6 bases and J by 4 bases, and 18 bases separated the two germline ends. CDR1 is DFQATT, CDR2 SNEGSKA, per germline (reference sequence). The CDR3: CSAPYGGPGYGYTF. The CDR3 region has the DNA TGCAGTGCCCCGTACGGGGGACCCGGCTATGGCTACACCTTC.